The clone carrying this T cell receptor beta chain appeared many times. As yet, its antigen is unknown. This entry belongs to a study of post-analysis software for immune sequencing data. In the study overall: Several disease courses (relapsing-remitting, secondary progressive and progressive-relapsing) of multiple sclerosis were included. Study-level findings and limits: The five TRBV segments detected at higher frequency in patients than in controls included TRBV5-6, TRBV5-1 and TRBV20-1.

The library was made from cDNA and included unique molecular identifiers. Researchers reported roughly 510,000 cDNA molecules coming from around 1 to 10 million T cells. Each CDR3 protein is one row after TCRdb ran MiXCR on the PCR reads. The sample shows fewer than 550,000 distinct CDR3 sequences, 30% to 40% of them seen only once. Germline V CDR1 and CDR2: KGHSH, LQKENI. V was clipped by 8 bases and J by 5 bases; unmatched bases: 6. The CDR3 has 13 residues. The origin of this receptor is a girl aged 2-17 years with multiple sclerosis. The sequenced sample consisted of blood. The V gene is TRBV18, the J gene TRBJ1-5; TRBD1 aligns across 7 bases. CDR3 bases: TGTGCCAGCAGCCCCCAGGGGGATCAGCCCCAGCATTTT. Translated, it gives CASSPQGDQPQHF.